Listed here are 18 T cell receptor beta chains from one sample, sequenced in a study of T cells after yellow fever vaccination. TCRdb used MiXCR to reprocess the 5' RACE reads, holding one entry per CDR3 protein. The sample has approximately 150,000 distinct CDR3 sequences, approximately 7.7% seen once. Sample: CD4+ T cells sorted from PBMCs, taken 5 days after the yellow fever booster vaccination. These receptors all stem from a young man who received the YFV17D yellow fever vaccine.

Regarding this clonotype: An end of the junction does not agree with germline; a read error may underlie this. The rearrangement links TRBV29-1 to TRBJ1-3; no definite D call. CDR1 is SQVTM and CDR2 is ANQGSEA in the germline V gene. The CDR3 is made up of 10 amino acids. CDR3 residues: CSVEANTIYF. As DNA, the CDR3 is TGCAGCGTGGAAGCAAACACCATATATTTT.

This clonotype has at least ten counts. V and J are TRBV2 and TRBJ2-3; D is unresolved. Germline CDR1 SNHLY, CDR2 FYNNEI. The length of the CDR3 is 13 residues. Trimming pared 7 bases from V and 2 bases from J, leaving 10 bases between. CDR3 coding DNA: TGTGCCAGCACCTTCCAAGCCACAGATACGCAGTATTTT. The encoded protein is CASTFQATDTQYF.

In its sample, this clonotype was seen many times. The chain recombines TRBV6-2 or TRBV6-3 with TRBJ2-7, with 11 bases fitting TRBD1. CDR1 is MNHEY and CDR2 is SVGEGT in the germline V gene. Trimming cost V 5 bases and J 3 bases; bases outside gene matches: 9. The CDR3 covers 16 residues. CDR3 nucleotides: TGTGCCAGCAGTGACGCCGGGACAGGGGGAATCTACGAGCAGTACTTC. Its translation: CASSDAGTGGIYEQYF.

This clonotype has ten or more counts. The V call is TRBV4-3, the J call TRBJ1-2, with a possible D match to TRBD1 (6 bases). This CDR3 has 15 amino acids. Trimming removed 4 bases at V and 6 bases at J, with 18 bases between. The germline V gene encodes CDR1 LGHNA and CDR2 YSLEER. CDR3 in amino acids: CASSRQGQGINGYTF. CDR3 bases: TGCGCCAGCAGCCGCCAAGGGCAGGGGATTAATGGCTACACCTTC.

This clonotype has ten or more counts. V usage is TRBV20-1 and J usage is TRBJ2-2; D assignment may be TRBD1 or TRBD2 (6 bases each). There are 14 residues in the CDR3. Germline V gene sequence: CDR1 DFQATT, CDR2 SNEGSKA (reference sequence). The germline V and J ends were trimmed by 3 bases and 7 bases, with 15 bases remaining between them. The CDR3 nucleotides are TGCAGTGCTAGTCAGGGGAGGCCTAACGGGGAGCTGTTTTTT. Its translation: CSASQGRPNGELFF.

The table lists this clonotype with many counts. V is TRBV5-6 and J is TRBJ2-5; 14 nucleotides match TRBD2. In germline, CDR1 is SGHDT, CDR2 YYEEEE. The J segment lost 1 base and the V segment lost 6 bases, leaving 17 bases of the junction unmatched. The CDR3 contains 20 residues. The CDR3 nucleotides read TGTGCCAGCACCCTGAAGAGCATGTTGGGACTAGCGGGAGTCCAAGAGACCCAGTACTTC. Translating gives CASTLKSMLGLAGVQETQYF.

Regarding this clonotype: Its ends do not fully match the called genes, so a read error is possible. The J gene is TRBJ2-1, the V gene TRBV2, with 9 nucleotides matching TRBD2. Germline V gene sequence: CDR1 SNHLY, CDR2 FYNNEI. The CDR3 covers 18 residues. In DNA, the CDR3 is TGTGCCTGCAGTTTGGTCCCGGTCGGCGGGAGGGCCTACAATGAGCAGTTCTTC. This codes for CACSLVPVGGRAYNEQFF.

Ten or more counts support this clonotype. The chain couples TRBV5-1 to TRBJ2-7, with 9 bases identical to TRBD2. CDR1 is SGHRS, CDR2 YFSETQ, per germline. The ends lost 6 bases at V and 5 bases at J; junction bases unmatched: 12. The CDR3 sequence is 15 residues long. CDR3 in DNA: TGCGCCAGCAAGTCGGCGGGAGGGCCGTATGACGAGCAGTACTTC. It encodes CASKSAGGPYDEQYF.

The V gene is TRBV30, the J gene TRBJ1-1; D possibly corresponds to TRBD1 (5 bases). Germline V gene sequence: CDR1 GTSNPN, CDR2 SVGIG (reference sequence). Trimming took 2 bases from V and 4 from J, leaving 5 bases between them. The CDR3 extends over 11 amino acids. The CDR3 bases are TGTGCCTGGAGTAGGGGCACTGAAGCTTTCTTT. Encoded protein: CAWSRGTEAFF.

This clonotype was counted at least ten times. The V call is TRBV20-1, the J call TRBJ2-7; 8 nucleotides align to TRBD2. The CDR3 loop spans 13 amino acids. J lost 6 bases, V lost 0 bases, and 4 bases had no gene match. Germline V gene sequence: CDR1 DFQATT, CDR2 SNEGSKA (reference sequence). The CDR3 coding sequence is TGCAGTGCTAGAGATATAACTAGCGGCGAGCAGTACTTC. Amino acid sequence: CSARDITSGEQYF.

This clonotype came up many times. The chain uses TRBV30 and TRBJ2-1, with TRBD2 matching over 13 bases. V lost 3 bases to trimming and J lost 5 bases; unmatched junction nucleotides: 4. The CDR3 is 15 residues long. Per the germline V gene, CDR1 is GTSNPN and CDR2 is SVGIG (reference sequence). The CDR3 sequence: CAWSPGTSGDNEQFF. In nucleotides, the CDR3 is TGTGCCTGGAGCCCCGGGACTAGCGGGGACAATGAGCAGTTCTTC.

This clonotype was recorded at least ten times. V and J are TRBV3-1 and TRBJ2-2; D may match TRBD1 or TRBD2 (5 bases each). The CDR3 has 15 residues. V dropped 4 bases and J dropped 5 bases, with 14 bases sitting between them. Germline values: CDR1 LGHDT, CDR2 YNNKEL (reference sequence). The CDR3 sequence is CASSLSGALTGELFF. The CDR3 nucleotides read TGTGCCAGCAGCCTTTCCGGGGCGTTAACCGGGGAGCTGTTTTTT.

The chain is built from TRBV19 and TRBJ2-7; the match to TRBD1 covers 9 bases. The germline gives CDR1 LNHDA, CDR2 SQIVND (reference sequence). The CDR3 totals 15 residues. V was pared by 7 bases and J by 6 bases, with 13 bases of the junction left unmatched. The CDR3 region is CASTKGGQGFSEQYF. The CDR3 DNA follows: TGTGCCAGTACCAAGGGGGGACAGGGTTTTTCCGAGCAGTACTTC.

The chain couples TRBV21-1 to TRBJ1-1. TRBV21-1 is classified as a pseudogene. There are 12 residues in the CDR3. This chain's CDR3 is CASSKVGTEAFF. For the CDR3, the DNA is TGTGCCAGCAGCAAAGTTGGCACTGAAGCTTTCTTT.

This clonotype was observed at least ten times. The chain joins TRBV9 to TRBJ2-7; 7 bases are shared with TRBD1. V lost 0 bases and J lost 3; bases outside the gene matches: 9. Per the germline V gene, CDR1 is SGDLS and CDR2 is YYNGEE. This CDR3 comprises 16 residues. The CDR3: CASSVGLGDRFYEQYF. For the CDR3, the DNA is TGTGCCAGCAGCGTAGGGCTTGGGGACAGATTCTACGAGCAGTACTTC.

Note on this clonotype: It may be a read error: a sequence one base away is much more abundant. The genes are TRBV5-1 and TRBJ1-2, with D possibly matching TRBD1 (5 bases). This CDR3 is built from 16 residues. V lost 7 bases and J 0 bases, leaving 19 bases between the germline ends. Germline values: CDR1 SGHRS, CDR2 YFSETQ. The CDR3 DNA is TGCGCCAGCCGACCTTGTACAGGCGGAGCTAACTATGGCTACACCTTC. This sequence encodes CASRPCTGGANYGYTF.

Many counts were recorded for this clonotype. V gene TRBV29-1 combines with J gene TRBJ2-7, with 11 positions matching TRBD2. CDR1 is SQVTM, CDR2 ANQGSEA, per germline. There are 16 residues in the CDR3. J was trimmed by 1 base and V by 6 bases; bases with no gene match: 11. The CDR3 region is CSVAPETSGTSYEQYF. In nucleotides, the CDR3 is TGCAGCGTGGCTCCGGAGACTAGCGGGACTTCCTACGAGCAGTACTTC.

This sequence joins TRBV20-1 and TRBJ2-7; 11 bases line up with TRBD2. The CDR3 is 17 residues long. With 6 bases clipped from V and 6 bases from J, the junction kept 19 bases outside the gene matches. CDR1 and CDR2 from the germline V gene are DFQATT and SNEGSKA (reference sequence). The CDR3 sequence: CSAQRTSGSHLGGEQYF. DNA for the CDR3: TGCAGTGCCCAAAGAACTAGCGGGAGTCATCTGGGAGGCGAGCAGTACTTC.